This T cell receptor (beta chain) was documented in a study of cytomegalovirus exposure and HLA in healthy donors. This clone has only a few counts. What it binds is unknown. General study results and limits: Later analysis suggested links between common viral pathogens and several top significant clusters. The majority of CMV-associated TCR beta chains were reported as apparently HLA-restricted in a later analysis. In a later analysis, compared with equally common non-associated chains, HLA-associated beta chains were more expanded. TCR beta sequences numbering 15,000 to 20,000 were associated with HLA alleles at 0.05 false discovery rate in a later analysis.

This CDR3 region has 17 residues. The ends lost 5 bases at V and 1 base at J; junction bases unmatched: 12. CDR1 is PRHDT, CDR2 FYEKMQ, per germline (reference sequence). The PCR had 60 Vbeta and 13 Jbeta primers. Profiling relied on immunoSEQ multiplex PCR, and the TCRdb table lists in-frame clones only, not all of them. Here the sample spans around 200,000 clones, about 81% being singletons. Sequenced material: PBMCs. This chain links TRBV13 with TRBJ2-5; 8 bases are a match to TRBD2. This TCR derives from a woman aged 18 to 35 in good health and CMV-seronegative. DNA of the CDR3: TGTGCCAGCAGCGAGACGGGGGGGCTGTCCCTCCAAGAGACCCAGTACTTC. It encodes CASSETGGLSLQETQYF.